Listed below are T cell receptor beta chains from one sample, sequenced in a study of blood T cell repertoires in COVID-19. Produced via immunoSEQ multiplex PCR; TCRdb's table is partial and in-frame only. The sample includes under 300,000 clones, around 90% of them seen just once. The material sequenced was peripheral blood. Source of these receptors: a woman between 40 and 50 years old who had recovered from COVID-19. Each CDR3 is given with its conserved first and last residue. A D gene is named only where the DNA matches it firmly. The size entry is marked missing in some rows and otherwise reads once, few, many or a size class.

d_gene	abundance	v_gene	j_gene	len	CDR3aa	CDR3nt
NA	once	TRBV21-1	TRBJ2-1	16	CASTTRGQGVWNEQFF	TGTGCCAGCACGACACGGGGACAGGGGGTATGGAATGAGCAGTTCTTC
NA	NA	TRBV11-3	TRBJ1-2	15	CASSLSSGTEYGYTF	TGTGCCAGCAGCTTATCCTCCGGGACTGAGTATGGCTACACCTTC
NA	NA	TRBV6-5	TRBJ1-5	15	CASRDPSGAFQPQHF	TGTGCCAGCAGGGACCCGTCAGGGGCCTTCCAGCCCCAGCATTTT
TRBD2	NA	TRBV27	TRBJ2-7	18	CASSLSAAGGPWSYEQYF	TGTGCCAGCAGTCTCTCCGCGGCGGGAGGGCCTTGGTCCTACGAGCAGTACTTC
NA	NA	TRBV11-3	TRBJ2-7	12	CASSLTGYEQYF	TGTGCCAGCAGCTTAACCGGTTACGAGCAGTACTTC
NA	NA	TRBV19	TRBJ1-1	14	CASSMWGGLGEAFF	TGTGCCAGTAGTATGTGGGGAGGGTTGGGTGAAGCTTTCTTT
TRBD2	NA	TRBV18	TRBJ2-1	17	CASSPPTSGGTYNEQFF	TGTGCCAGCTCACCACCTACTAGCGGGGGAACCTACAATGAGCAGTTCTTC
NA	NA	TRBV5-6	TRBJ1-2	13	CASSLHTNYGYTF	TGTGCCAGCAGCTTGCACACAAACTATGGCTACACCTTC
NA	NA	TRBV7-9	TRBJ2-5	14	CASSSRQRLETQYF	TGTGCCAGCAGCTCCCGACAGAGGCTGGAGACCCAGTACTTC
TRBD2	NA	TRBV11-2	TRBJ2-7	15	CASRRPSGARYEQYF	TGTGCCAGCAGACGGCCTAGCGGGGCACGTTACGAGCAGTACTTC
TRBD1	NA	TRBV19	TRBJ2-3	18	CASSIGPGKGARTDTQYF	TGTGCCAGTAGTATAGGGCCCGGGAAGGGGGCGCGGACAGATACGCAGTATTTT
TRBD1	NA	TRBV27	TRBJ2-3	15	CASSLPGTGSDTQYF	TGTGCCAGCAGTTTACCCGGGACAGGTTCAGATACGCAGTATTTT
NA	few	TRBV18	TRBJ1-5	13	CASSLQTDQPQHF	TGTGCCAGCTCACTACAGACAGACCAGCCCCAGCATTTT
TRBD2	NA	TRBV3-1/TRBV3-2	TRBJ2-1	16	CASSQPLAGRNNEQFF	TGTGCCAGCAGCCAACCTCTAGCGGGGAGAAACAATGAGCAGTTCTTC
NA	NA	TRBV30	TRBJ1-1	13	CAWSVQAATEAFF	TGTGCCTGGAGTGTACAGGCAGCGACTGAAGCTTTCTTT
NA	few	TRBV14	TRBJ1-1	13	CASSQASGTEAFF	TGTGCCAGCAGCCAAGCATCGGGCACTGAAGCTTTCTTT
NA	NA	TRBV6-2/TRBV6-3	TRBJ1-4	17	CASSSYDNRRVGEKLFF	TGTGCCAGCAGTTCCTACGACAATAGGCGGGTTGGGGAAAAACTGTTTTTT
TRBD2	NA	TRBV11-3	TRBJ2-5	16	CASSSPQAGVGETQYF	TGTGCCAGCAGCTCCCCTCAAGCGGGAGTTGGGGAGACCCAGTACTTC
TRBD2	NA	TRBV7-2	TRBJ2-1	17	CASSLRTSGRAGNEQFF	TGTGCCAGCAGCCTTCGGACTAGCGGGAGGGCCGGGAATGAGCAGTTCTTC
TRBD2	NA	TRBV7-8	TRBJ2-3	20	CASSWNGASGTLTSTDTQYF	TGTGCCAGCAGCTGGAACGGGGCTAGCGGAACCCTCACTAGCACAGATACGCAGTATTTT
NA	NA	TRBV6-5	TRBJ2-7	12	CASGRSTYEQYF	TGTGCCAGCGGTAGATCCACCTACGAGCAGTACTTC
NA	NA	TRBV20-1	TRBJ2-1	15	CSASSRAGAWDEQFF	TGCAGTGCTAGTTCCCGGGCGGGGGCTTGGGATGAGCAGTTCTTC
TRBD1	NA	TRBV19	TRBJ1-2	14	CASRETDRLGGYTF	TGTGCCAGTAGGGAAACGGACAGGTTGGGTGGCTACACCTTC
NA	NA	TRBV14	TRBJ2-1	16	CASSQVGVAAYNEQFF	TGTGCCAGCAGCCAAGTCGGGGTTGCGGCCTACAATGAGCAGTTCTTC
NA	NA	TRBV12-5	TRBJ1-5	16	CASGLAGTNSNQPQHF	TGTGCTAGTGGTTTGGCCGGGACAAATAGCAATCAGCCCCAGCATTTT
TRBD1	NA	TRBV19	TRBJ2-1	14	CASTGTGTYNEQFF	TGTGCCAGTACCGGGACAGGGACGTACAATGAGCAGTTCTTC
TRBD1	NA	TRBV9	TRBJ2-6	19	CASSVPGEGATSGANVLTF	TGTGCCAGCAGCGTTCCCGGAGAGGGGGCGACCTCTGGGGCCAACGTCCTGACTTTC
NA	NA	TRBV6-6	TRBJ1-1	13	CASSDPDGGGAFF	TGTGCCAGCAGTGACCCGGACGGCGGCGGGGCTTTCTTT
TRBD1	NA	TRBV3-1/TRBV3-2	TRBJ1-3	12	CATGTGGDTIYF	TGTGCCACCGGGACAGGGGGGGACACCATATATTTT
TRBD1	NA	TRBV7-8	TRBJ1-5	16	CASSSPDQGGDQPQHF	TGTGCCAGCAGCTCTCCAGATCAGGGGGGAGATCAGCCCCAGCATTTT
TRBD2	NA	TRBV5-1	TRBJ2-3	15	CASRTLAGSTDTQYF	TGCGCCAGCAGGACTCTAGCGGGAAGCACAGATACGCAGTATTTT
NA	few	TRBV2	TRBJ2-1	12	CAGTSSYNEQFF	TGTGCCGGTACAAGCTCCTACAATGAGCAGTTCTTC
NA	NA	TRBV28	TRBJ1-5	15	CASTLGQPSNQPQHF	TGTGCCAGCACATTAGGACAGCCAAGCAATCAGCCCCAGCATTTT
TRBD1	NA	TRBV9	TRBJ1-1	15	CASSGRQGAVTEAFF	TGTGCCAGCAGCGGACGACAGGGGGCGGTCACTGAAGCTTTCTTT
TRBD1	NA	TRBV29-1	TRBJ1-1	13	CSAGGQLNTEAFF	TGCAGCGCCGGGGGACAGCTGAACACTGAAGCTTTCTTT
TRBD2	NA	TRBV19	TRBJ2-3	16	CASSIGLAGVRGTQYF	TGTGCCAGTAGTATAGGTCTAGCGGGAGTACGGGGTACGCAGTATTTT
NA	once	TRBV5-1	TRBJ2-7	13	CASSPWGDYEQYF	TGCGCCAGCAGCCCGTGGGGGGACTACGAGCAGTACTTC
TRBD2	NA	TRBV3-1/TRBV3-2	TRBJ2-1	16	CASSQVRAGGHNEQFF	TGTGCCAGCAGCCAAGTAAGAGCGGGAGGGCACAATGAGCAGTTCTTC
TRBD1	NA	TRBV19	TRBJ2-7	14	CASRRGQGSYEQYF	TGTGCCAGTAGGCGAGGACAGGGAAGCTACGAGCAGTACTTC
NA	NA	TRBV25-1	TRBJ1-4	15	CASSGPPGSNEKLFF	TGTGCCAGCAGTGGTCCCCCGGGTAGTAATGAAAAACTGTTTTTT
NA	NA	TRBV2	TRBJ2-3	15	CASSELSSGPDTQYF	TGTGCCAGCAGTGAATTAAGTAGCGGCCCAGATACGCAGTATTTT
TRBD2	once	TRBV28	TRBJ2-1	10	CASSLREVIF	TGTGCCAGCAGTTTGCGGGAGGTGATCTTC
NA	once	TRBV7-2	TRBJ1-6	11	CASGVDSPLHF	TGTGCCAGCGGAGTGGATTCACCCCTCCACTTT
TRBD2	NA	TRBV30	TRBJ2-7	13	CAWSLGGSYEQYF	TGTGCCTGGAGTTTGGGGGGGAGTTACGAGCAGTACTTC
NA	NA	TRBV2	TRBJ1-1	14	CASSELAGDTEAFF	TGTGCCAGCAGTGAATTGGCAGGGGACACTGAAGCTTTCTTT